Shown below are 13 T cell receptor beta chains from a single sample sequenced in a study of Graves' ophthalmopathy and Graves' hyperthyroidism. RNA transcripts were the template, and TCR beta CDR3 regions were amplified from them. Second-round multiplex PCR followed a first-round RT-PCR using HTBI primers. A single record per CDR3 protein comes from TCRdb applying MiXCR to the multiplex PCR reads. This sample has more than 45,000 distinct CDR3 sequences; about 50% occur once, and the top ten carry approximately 23%. Material: peripheral blood. These receptors were collected from an adult man with Graves' ophthalmopathy.

The gene calls are TRBV20-1 and TRBJ2-5, with TRBD2 matching over 12 bases. Germline V gives CDR1 DFQATT, CDR2 SNEGSKA (reference sequence). V dropped 0 bases and J dropped 4; count of bases not matched to a gene: 0. This CDR3 is 14 amino acids long. CDR3 sequence reads: CSARETSGRETQYF. CDR3 nucleotide sequence: TGCAGTGCTAGAGAGACTAGCGGGAGAGAGACCCAGTACTTC.

This clonotype appeared a few times. This chain joins TRBV20-1 and TRBJ2-5; 8 bases are shared with TRBD1. CDR1 is DFQATT and CDR2 is SNEGSKA in the germline V gene (reference sequence). This CDR3 is built from 13 residues. The CDR3 region is CSFPGTQGGTQYF. Here the CDR3 DNA reads TGCAGCTTTCCGGGGACACAGGGGGGGACCCAGTACTTC.

This clonotype was counted only a few times. This chain links TRBV20-1 with TRBJ2-3, with D uncertain. This CDR3 is 11 amino acids long. Germline V gives CDR1 DFQATT, CDR2 SNEGSKA (reference sequence). V was shortened by 0 bases and J by 8 bases, with 6 bases between the two germline ends. The CDR3 region has the DNA TGCAGTGCTAGAGACACGGGTACGCAGTATTTT. It yields the protein CSARDTGTQYF.

This clonotype was recorded many times. This rearrangement joins TRBV9 to TRBJ2-3, with D hard to call. The V end was cut by 2 bases, the J end by 6 bases, with 13 bases between. Per germline, CDR1 SGDLS and CDR2 YYNGEE. This CDR3 has 14 amino acids. DNA for the CDR3: TGTGCCAGCAGCGTTTCCGGGTTAGTTGATACGCAGTATTTT. Its translation: CASSVSGLVDTQYF.

This clonotype was found many times. The rearrangement uses TRBV19 and TRBJ1-2; possible D gene TRBD1, 6 bases. V lost 5 bases to trimming and J lost 3 bases, with 19 bases between them. In germline, CDR1 is LNHDA, CDR2 SQIVND (reference sequence). This CDR3 comprises 16 residues. The CDR3 DNA is TGTGCCAGTAGTCCCCGCGCCAGGGGTGAGGACTATGGCTACACCTTC. It encodes CASSPRARGEDYGYTF.

V usage is TRBV15 and J usage is TRBJ1-4; TRBD1 matches 10 bases. V lost 0 bases to trimming and J lost 7 bases; unmatched junction nucleotides: 5. The germline V gene encodes CDR1 LNHNV and CDR2 YYDKDF (reference sequence). The CDR3 spans 16 residues. For the CDR3, the DNA is TGTGCCACCAGCAGAGAAACCGGGACAGGGGTTGAAAAACTGTTTTTT. Its protein product is CATSRETGTGVEKLFF. Variable domain in full (rest from reference TRBV15 and TRBJ1-4): DAMVIQNPRYQVTQFGKPVTLSCSQTLNHNVMYWYQQKSSQAPKLLFHYYDKDFNNEADTPDNFQSRRPNTSFCFLDIRSPGLGDTAMYLCATSRETGTGVEKLFFGSGTQLSVL.

In its sample, this clonotype was seen many times. The rearrangement uses TRBV27 and TRBJ1-1; D is unresolved. V lost 6 bases and J 1 base, leaving 6 bases between the germline ends. Germline V gives CDR1 MNHEY, CDR2 SMNVEV (reference sequence). The CDR3 extends over 12 amino acids. CDR3 bases: TGTGCCAGCAGGCTAGGGAACACTGAAGCTTTCTTT. Translation: CASRLGNTEAFF.

This clonotype was seen a handful of times. The CDR3 sequence: CAGAPAGTSPLHF. The CDR3 DNA sequence: TGTGCCGGAGCCCCGGCAGGGACCTCACCCCTCCACTTT. This chain uses TRBV2 with TRBJ1-6; D might be TRBD1 (5 bases). The V and J ends lost 11 bases and 10 bases respectively, with 18 bases between them. Germline V CDR1 and CDR2: SNHLY, FYNNEI. The length of the CDR3 is 13 residues. The full variable domain, rest sourced from reference TRBV2 and TRBJ1-6, is EPEVTQTPSHQVTQMGQEVILRCVPISNHLYFYWYRQILGQKVEFLVSFYNNEISEKSEIFDDQFSVERPDGSNFTLKIRSTKLEDSAMYFCAGAPAGTSPLHFGNGTRLTVT.

This clonotype was found many times. The conserved final phenylalanine or tryptophan is absent from the CDR3, which likely points to a read error. The rearrangement uses TRBV9 and TRBJ2-7; a weak D match, TRBD2 (6 bases). V shed 0 bases and J shed 7 bases, with 14 bases lying between them. The CDR3 is 14 residues long. CDR1 and CDR2 (germline): SGDLS, YYNGEE. The CDR3 DNA reads TGTGCCAGCAGCGTAGGGGGACTGGAAGGGGAGCAGTACCTC. Its translation is CASSVGGLEGEQYL.

At least ten counts were recorded for this clonotype. The chain carries TRBV11-1 and TRBJ1-3, with 7 nucleotides matching TRBD1. The CDR3 covers 15 residues. The germline CDR1 and CDR2 sequences are SGHAT and FQDESV (reference sequence). J lost 0 bases, V lost 5 bases, and 4 bases had no gene match. DNA of the CDR3: TGTGCCAGCAGCGTCGGACAGGCCTCTGGAAACACCATATATTTT. It translates to CASSVGQASGNTIYF.

The DNA for the CDR3 is TGTGCCAGCAGCGCCGGGAGTTATGGAGGAGAGACCCAGTACTTC. Its protein is CASSAGSYGGETQYF. The rearrangement uses TRBV7-9 and TRBJ2-5, with a possible D match to TRBD2 (6 bases). Germline V gene sequence: CDR1 SEHNR, CDR2 FQNEAQ (reference sequence). Trimming pared 5 bases from V and 4 bases from J, leaving 17 bases between. There are 15 residues in the CDR3.

This clonotype was observed at least ten times. The chain couples TRBV6-4 to TRBJ2-3; 13 nucleotides align to TRBD2. Germline V lookup: CDR1 MRHNA, CDR2 SNTAGT. Trimming removed 6 bases from V and 2 bases from J; junction bases left unmatched: 14. The CDR3 is 19 amino acids. The CDR3 protein is CASRYRLVTSGRITDTQYF. DNA for the CDR3: TGTGCCAGCAGATACCGCCTTGTGACTAGCGGGAGGATCACAGATACGCAGTATTTT.

A few counts support this clonotype. The CDR3, as DNA: TGTGCCAGCAGCCCCGCTTTCGGGAGAAACAATGAGCAGTTCTTC. Encoded protein: CASSPAFGRNNEQFF. V usage is TRBV7-9 and J usage is TRBJ2-1; D possibly corresponds to TRBD2 (6 bases). Trimming removed 5 bases at V and 5 bases at J, with 16 bases between. Germline values: CDR1 SEHNR, CDR2 FQNEAQ (reference sequence). The CDR3 is 15 residues long.